Presented here are 19 T cell receptor beta chains from one specimen sequenced in a study of control samples from healthy donors and cancer patients. TCRdb keeps only in-frame clones here, not all; method: immunoSEQ multiplex PCR. The sample has around 68,000 clones; 83% are singletons. Specimen: blood. Receptor source: a man in his sixties in good health.

The V gene is TRBV5-1, the J gene TRBJ1-6; D is unclear. The CDR3 contains 13 residues. Germline loops: CDR1 SGHRS, CDR2 YFSETQ. Trimming pared 3 bases from V and 7 bases from J, leaving 8 bases between. CDR3 region: CASSSDRNSPLHF. The CDR3, as DNA: TGCGCCAGCAGCTCGGACCGAAATTCACCCCTCCACTTT.

The chain is built from TRBV7-2 and TRBJ1-5; D perhaps matches TRBD1 (5 bases). CDR1 and CDR2 from the germline V gene are SGHTA and FQGNSA. The V and J ends lost 4 bases and 0 bases respectively, with 16 bases between them. This CDR3 region has 17 residues. The CDR3: CASSSRHGDYSNQPQHF. The CDR3 DNA reads as TGTGCCAGCAGCTCCCGGCACGGGGACTATAGCAATCAGCCCCAGCATTTT.

This clone was observed a single time. V is TRBV6-6 and J is TRBJ2-1, with D perhaps TRBD1 (5 bases). Deletions cut 5 bases from V and 0 bases from J, with 17 bases between. The CDR3 consists of 17 residues. The V gene's germline CDR1 is MNHNY and CDR2 SVGAGI (reference sequence). The CDR3, as DNA: TGTGCCAGCAGTCCCACGACAGAGAGCCTCTCCTACAATGAGCAGTTCTTC. This codes for CASSPTTESLSYNEQFF.

The chain couples TRBV7-2 to TRBJ2-5; TRBD2 aligns across 10 bases. V dropped 1 base and J dropped 5; count of bases not matched to a gene: 13. The CDR3 runs 18 residues. CDR1 and CDR2 from the germline V gene are SGHTA and FQGNSA. The CDR3 DNA reads as TGTGCCAGCAGCTTAGGTTTCCTAGCGGGAGTTGGATGGGAGACCCAGTACTTC. This sequence encodes CASSLGFLAGVGWETQYF.

The rearrangement joins TRBV30 to TRBJ2-2; D gene ambiguous. With 0 bases removed from V and 11 bases from J, the gap between germline ends came to 10 bases. The CDR3 consists of 12 residues. Germline values: CDR1 GTSNPN, CDR2 SVGIG (reference sequence). CDR3 nucleotides: TGTGCCTGGAGTGTACTGGGATCTGAGCTGTTTTTT. This translates into CAWSVLGSELFF. Based on the CDR3 plus reference TRBV30 and TRBJ2-2, the full variable domain is SQTIHQWPATLVQPVGSPLSLECTVEGTSNPNLYWYRQAAGRGLQLLFYSVGIGQISSEVPQNLSASRPQDRQFILSSKKLLLSDSGFYLCAWSVLGSELFFGEGSRLTVL.

The rearrangement links TRBV2 to TRBJ1-1; D perhaps matches TRBD1 (6 bases). The V gene's germline CDR1 is SNHLY and CDR2 FYNNEI. Trimming shortened V by 11 bases and J by 4 bases, and 17 bases separated the two germline ends. The CDR3 totals 13 residues. The CDR3 region is CAGQQGKFTEAFF. The CDR3 DNA reads as TGTGCCGGCCAACAGGGAAAATTCACTGAAGCTTTCTTT.

This chain connects TRBV6-6 to TRBJ2-7, with 7 bases aligning to TRBD2. Germline values: CDR1 MNHNY, CDR2 SVGAGI (reference sequence). The CDR3 is made up of 14 amino acids. With 7 bases clipped from V and 2 bases from J, the junction kept 8 bases outside the gene matches. The CDR3 loop is CASTLGREPYEQYF. CDR3 coding DNA: TGTGCCAGCACCCTTGGGCGGGAGCCCTACGAGCAGTACTTC.

The chain carries TRBV6-5 and TRBJ2-7; 7 bases line up with TRBD1. The trim removed 6 bases at V and 5 bases at J, leaving 7 bases unmatched. CDR3 length equals 13 residues. In germline, CDR1 is MNHEY, CDR2 SVGAGI. CDR3 residues: CASRQGISHEQYF. Here the CDR3 DNA reads TGTGCCAGCAGACAGGGGATTTCGCACGAGCAGTACTTC.

V usage is TRBV5-1 and J usage is TRBJ2-2, with no clear D. CDR1 SGHRS and CDR2 YFSETQ come from the germline V gene. The V and J ends lost 0 bases and 1 base respectively, with 7 bases between them. The CDR3 runs to 15 residues. The CDR3 sequence: CASSLVGGNTGELFF. CDR3 DNA: TGCGCCAGCAGCTTGGTCGGCGGGAACACCGGGGAGCTGTTTTTT. The full variable domain, rest sourced from reference TRBV5-1 and TRBJ2-2, is KAGVTQTPRYLIKTRGQQVTLSCSPISGHRSVSWYQQTPGQGLQFLFEYFSETQRNKGNFPGRFSGRQFSNSRSEMNVSTLELGDSALYLCASSLVGGNTGELFFGEGSRLTVL.

This rearrangement joins TRBV5-1 to TRBJ2-1; 11 bases fit TRBD2. This CDR3 region has 16 residues. Germline V gene sequence: CDR1 SGHRS, CDR2 YFSETQ. V lost 5 bases to trimming and J lost 7 bases; unmatched junction nucleotides: 11. CDR3: CASSSLAGGPSNEQFF. DNA of the CDR3: TGCGCCAGCAGTTCATTAGCGGGAGGGCCTTCAAATGAGCAGTTCTTC. The full variable domain, rest sourced from reference TRBV5-1 and TRBJ2-1, is KAGVTQTPRYLIKTRGQQVTLSCSPISGHRSVSWYQQTPGQGLQFLFEYFSETQRNKGNFPGRFSGRQFSNSRSEMNVSTLELGDSALYLCASSSLAGGPSNEQFFGPGTRLTVL.

This sequence joins TRBV25-1 and TRBJ2-7; either TRBD1 or TRBD2 may supply D (6 bases each). The CDR3 runs 17 residues. Per the germline V gene, CDR1 is MGHDK and CDR2 is SYGVNS. V lost 7 bases and J lost 3, with 25 bases in between. For the CDR3, the DNA is TGTGCCAGCACCGATCGGGGAGGACAGTTAGCCTACTACGAGCAGTACTTC. It yields the protein CASTDRGGQLAYYEQYF.

This clone has just a few counts. The chain combines TRBV6-6 with TRBJ1-3; no definite D call. The germline V gene encodes CDR1 MNHNY and CDR2 SVGAGI (reference sequence). The CDR3 length is 16 residues. V was clipped by 5 bases and J by 2 bases, with 16 bases between them. CDR3 in DNA: TGTGCCAGCAGTGGCCAACTTCGTGCGGCTGGAAACACCATATATTTT. Its translation is CASSGQLRAAGNTIYF.

The V call is TRBV7-9, the J call TRBJ2-1, with TRBD2 matching 7 bases. The CDR3 is 16 residues long. Germline loops: CDR1 SEHNR, CDR2 FQNEAQ (reference sequence). V lost 4 bases to trimming and J lost 8 bases; unmatched junction nucleotides: 14. This CDR3 is CASSSDEAGAVDEQFF. DNA of the CDR3: TGTGCCAGCAGCTCCGACGAGGCGGGAGCTGTGGATGAGCAGTTCTTC. The full variable domain, its missing parts supplied by reference TRBV7-9 and TRBJ2-1, is DTGVSQNPRHKITKRGQNVTFRCDPISEHNRLYWYRQTLGQGPEFLTYFQNEAQLEKSRLLSDRFSAERPKGSFSTLEIQRTEQGDSAMYLCASSSDEAGAVDEQFFGPGTRLTVL.

This chain connects TRBV5-8 to TRBJ2-4, with TRBD2 identical over 9 bases. Germline CDR1 is SGHTS and CDR2 is YDEGEE. The V segment lost 4 bases and the J segment 9 bases; nucleotides outside the gene matches: 8. This CDR3 is built from 14 residues. The CDR3 region has the DNA TGTGCCAGCAGCCCCGCGGGGGGGGTAAGCATTCAGTACTTC. It specifies CASSPAGGVSIQYF.

Note on this clone: This specimen includes other DNA sequences encoding the same CDR3. The V call is TRBV9, the J call TRBJ2-1, with 7 bases that match TRBD2. V shed 3 bases and J 0 bases; nucleotides not matched to a gene: 3. CDR1 is SGDLS and CDR2 is YYNGEE in the germline V gene. This CDR3 is 15 amino acids long. The CDR3 spells CASSASGSSYNEQFF. In DNA form, the CDR3 reads TGTGCCAGCAGCGCTAGCGGTAGCTCCTACAATGAGCAGTTCTTC.

The J gene is TRBJ1-2, the V gene TRBV9, with D uncertain. The CDR3 totals 13 residues. Trimming took 4 bases from V and 6 from J, leaving 13 bases between them. Per the germline V gene, CDR1 is SGDLS and CDR2 is YYNGEE. The CDR3 nucleotides are TGTGCCAGCAGCCAAAGGGAAGGTAATGGCTACACCTTC. It encodes CASSQREGNGYTF.

A word on this clone: This same CDR3 is encoded by further DNA sequences in the sample. This chain joins TRBV12-3 or TRBV12-4 and TRBJ1-1; D might be TRBD1 (5 bases). The CDR3 is 13 residues long. Trimming took off 3 bases at V and 4 bases at J, with 9 bases between the two ends. The CDR3 reads CASSFAGPTEAFF. Written as DNA, the CDR3 is TGTGCCAGCAGTTTCGCAGGGCCCACTGAAGCTTTCTTT.

V and J are TRBV3-1 (or the pseudogene TRBV3-2) and TRBJ1-6, with D possibly being TRBD1 (6 bases). V lost 1 base and J 9 bases, leaving 7 bases between the germline ends. The germline V gene encodes CDR1 LGHDT and CDR2 YNNKEL (reference sequence). The CDR3 extends over 13 amino acids. CDR3 loop: CASSQGDISPLHF. As DNA, the CDR3 is TGTGCCAGCAGCCAAGGGGACATTTCACCCCTCCACTTT.

The rearrangement uses TRBV5-1 and TRBJ1-5; D uncertain. CDR1 SGHRS and CDR2 YFSETQ come from the germline V gene. V gave up 0 bases and J gave up 0 bases, with 7 bases separating them. The CDR3 has 15 amino acids. DNA of the CDR3: TGCGCCAGCAGCTTGGGTGGATATAGCAATCAGCCCCAGCATTTT. Amino acids: CASSLGGYSNQPQHF.